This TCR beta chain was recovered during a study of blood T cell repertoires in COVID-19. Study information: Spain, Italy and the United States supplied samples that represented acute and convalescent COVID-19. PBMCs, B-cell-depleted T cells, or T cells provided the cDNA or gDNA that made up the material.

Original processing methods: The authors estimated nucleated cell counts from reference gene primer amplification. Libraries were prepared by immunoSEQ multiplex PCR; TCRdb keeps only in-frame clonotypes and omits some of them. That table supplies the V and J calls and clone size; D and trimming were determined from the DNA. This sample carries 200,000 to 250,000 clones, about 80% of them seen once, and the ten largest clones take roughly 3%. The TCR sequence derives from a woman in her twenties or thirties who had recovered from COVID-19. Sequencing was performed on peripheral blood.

The CDR3 loop reads CASSAFPSGNTEAFF. The DNA for the CDR3 is TGTGCCAGCAGCGCATTTCCCTCGGGGAACACTGAAGCTTTCTTT. The chain couples TRBV9 to TRBJ1-1; D uncertain. The CDR3 has 15 residues. Germline loops: CDR1 SGDLS, CDR2 YYNGEE. V was pared by 3 bases and J by 1 base, with 13 bases between.